This T cell receptor (beta chain) originates from a study of early T cells in non-severe SARS-CoV-2 infection. Regarding the study as a whole: Anti-spike CD8 responses were favored by VDJdb matching, which missed private and CD4 specificities.

CDR1 and CDR2 from the germline V gene are SGDLS and YYNGEE. The CDR3 has 14 residues. J gave up 8 bases and V 4 bases, and 6 bases lay outside the gene matches. Attached unique molecular identifiers marked individual cDNA molecules. Using its own MiXCR run on the 5' RACE reads, TCRdb lists one record per CDR3 protein. The table records 40,000 to 60,000 distinct CDR3 sequences, less than 7.5% of them present only once. This clonotype was recorded at least ten times. Its specificity is not known. V gene TRBV9 combines with J gene TRBJ1-4, with 9 bases aligning to TRBD1. Sample: whole blood, taken at baseline. The TCR sequence derives from an adult who was a healthcare worker with PCR-confirmed SARS-CoV-2 infection or an uninfected control (not recorded which). The CDR3 DNA reads TGTGCCAGCAGCCTCACAGGGGGCCAGGAAAAACTGTTTTTT. It is translated as CASSLTGGQEKLFF.